This T cell receptor beta chain was sequenced during a study of blood T cell repertoires in COVID-19. Sequencing used immunoSEQ multiplex PCR; TCRdb keeps in-frame clones, though not all of them. The repertoire holds under 250,000 clones, with about 80% as singletons. V was clipped by 0 bases and J by 3 bases; unmatched bases: 4. This CDR3 spans 17 amino acids. The germline gives CDR1 LGHDT, CDR2 YNNKEL (reference sequence). Sequencing was done on a sample of peripheral blood. The chain combines TRBV3-1 (or the pseudogene TRBV3-2) with TRBJ2-1, with TRBD2 identical over 11 bases. This sequence was found in a man in his fifties or sixties with active or convalescent COVID-19. The CDR3 reads CASSQEASGGNYNEQFF. CDR3 sequence (DNA): TGTGCCAGCAGCCAAGAGGCTAGCGGGGGGAACTACAATGAGCAGTTCTTC.